This T cell receptor (beta chain) stems from a study of follicular helper T cells after annual influenza vaccination (dated by TCRdb to about 2017). For the wider study: Blood was drawn on days 0, 7 and 28 after each seasonal influenza vaccination. To study recall of cTfh clones, some subjects were followed across successive annual vaccinations spanning the 2013-2014, 2014-2015 and 2015-2016 seasons. One week after vaccination, a second recruited cohort of approximately twelve subjects (Table S1) displayed a similar ICOS+CD38+ cTfh response. Multi-year samples were obtained from roughly 6 subjects, with two vaccination seasons covered for a few subjects and three seasons covered for two subjects. The 2013-2014 samples were cryopreserved, while the 2015 samples were processed right after collection.

The time point tag for this specimen amounts to: 2015-2016 season, pre-vaccination. Seasonal inactivated influenza vaccine (Fluvarix) was administered to adults, and sorted blood CD4 subsets were tracked by TCRB sequencing before and after vaccination. To be eligible, subjects had to live in the community and must not have received influenza vaccine in the previous 6 months. Subjects were excluded for influenza vaccine contraindications, substance abuse, HIV/AIDS, active malignancy, immunomodulatory medication, or active illness such as respiratory infection. At each time point, somewhere between about 40 and 110 mL of blood was taken. PBMC were isolated using Ficoll-Paque PLUS or SepMate separation. As a non-Tfh comparison subset, CXCR5- memory CD4 T cells were sorted. Cell subsets were sorted from PBMC on a BD FACS Aria before DNA extraction. Study-wide findings and limitations: Because only about 8.5-20% of the analyzed cells gave productive TCRB sequences, there was no way to sample rare clonotypes. Day 7 ICOS+CD38+ clones were most often found later in ICOS-CD38- cTfh, suggesting that subset may serve as a memory reservoir. In evaluating whether influenza clones were enriched, the possibility that the far larger non-cTfh compartments were undersampled could not be ruled out. ICOS+CD38+ cTfh clonality correlated with the frequency of that population, and its change correlated with the change in circulating plasmablast frequency. With successive annual vaccinations, a recurrent oligoclonal ICOS+CD38+ cTfh response was recalled, and this response contained tetramer and AIM influenza-specific clonotypes.

Including the terminal cysteine and phenylalanine, the CDR3 comprises 13 residues. Of all the DNA, just the CDR3 is kept, 39 bases in frame from base 1. V is pruned by 6 bases and J by 9 bases, leaving 7 bases of the junction without a gene match. Via the germline V gene, CDR1 is ENHRY and CDR2 SYGVKD. Library preparation used the immunoSEQ multiplex PCR assay. Adaptive Biotechnologies carried out TCRB amplification, library preparation, sequencing and preliminary bioinformatics at Survey level resolution. Per the source publication's procedure: Clonality was calculated in R as 1 minus normalized Shannon entropy, and the Gini index was computed with the R package ineq. Overlap score was the summed counts of shared sequences divided by total counts of all sequences in both compared samples. Shared-clonotype significance used Fisher's exact test assuming a theoretical repertoire of 10^7 TCRB sequences. TCRdb carries this immuneACCESS record with in-frame sequences only. Its versions omit some clonotypes, under half of them owing to an unresolved V gene in the studies checked, with the rest unexplained. V, J and clone size were drawn from that table, and D and trimming were deduced from the DNA. The sample includes over 2,000 clones, with approximately 89% observed a single time. Of the sample, under 3.5% falls within the top ten clones.

For this clone: Its antigen is currently not known. No much larger clonotype is one base removed from it; base qualities were not supplied.

Sequencing used CXCR5- memory CD4+ T cells sorted from blood, obtained on the day of influenza vaccination. Taken with the paper, the label for cell subset or site translates to: CXCR5- memory CD4 T cells. The sequence was obtained from an adult who received the influenza vaccine. The receptor chain draws on TRBV10-3 and TRBJ2-1; 8 bases in the junction line up with TRBD1. The nucleotide sequence reads as follows: TGTGCCATCAGACCGACAGGGGTCGGTGAGCAGTTCTTC. It translates as CAIRPTGVGEQFF.